The 5 T cell receptor beta chains below come from one sample, sequenced in a study of T cell responses to AZD1222 COVID-19 vaccine. Produced via immunoSEQ multiplex PCR; TCRdb's table is partial and in-frame only. The sample holds 100,000 to 150,000 clones, about 79% seen once. The sequencing used peripheral blood, collected 28 days after the second AZD1222 dose. These receptors originate from an adult who received the AZD1222 COVID-19 vaccine.

The CDR3 nucleotides read TGTGCCAGTACTACCGGGACAGGGTCCCTTCTGCCCCAGCATTTT. As protein: CASTTGTGSLLPQHF. The rearrangement links TRBV19 to TRBJ1-5, with TRBD1 matching over 9 bases. In germline, CDR1 is LNHDA, CDR2 SQIVND (reference sequence). The junction had 13 bases not matched to a gene; V was cut back by 7 bases and J by 9 bases. This CDR3 contains 15 residues.

The chain recombines TRBV6-2 or TRBV6-3 with TRBJ2-1; weak D call: TRBD2 (7 bases). Germline assignment: CDR1 MNHEY and CDR2 SVGEGT. The CDR3 is made up of 16 amino acids. V was clipped by 0 bases and J by 8 bases, with 17 bases between them. For the CDR3, the DNA is TGTGCCAGCAGTTACTCGAGGGGGGGCGGGATCGATGAGCAGTTCTTC. It codes for CASSYSRGGGIDEQFF.

This chain connects TRBV6-2 or TRBV6-3 to TRBJ2-7; 7 nucleotides line up with TRBD1. The CDR3 sequence is 17 residues long. Trimming at V came to 0 bases and at J to 0 bases, leaving 8 bases not matched to a gene. Germline assignment: CDR1 MNHEY and CDR2 SVGEGT. The CDR3 DNA is TGTGCCAGCAGTTACTCGAGTACGGGACAGAGCTCCTACGAGCAGTACTTC. It codes for CASSYSSTGQSSYEQYF.

This rearrangement joins TRBV7-9 to TRBJ2-1; TRBD2 matches 8 bases. V lost 5 bases and J lost 9; bases outside the gene matches: 9. The CDR3 sequence is 14 residues long. CDR1 SEHNR and CDR2 FQNEAQ come from the germline V gene (reference sequence). The CDR3 DNA reads as TGTGCCAGCAGCCCCGGACTAGCTGTGGGTGAGCAGTTCTTC. This encodes CASSPGLAVGEQFF.

This rearrangement joins TRBV12-3 or TRBV12-4 to TRBJ1-1; 7 nucleotides line up with TRBD1. The CDR3 contains 13 residues. V lost 4 bases to trimming and J lost 1 base; unmatched junction nucleotides: 0. As DNA, the CDR3 is TGTGCCAGCAGTTACAGGGGGAACACTGAAGCTTTCTTT. Translation: CASSYRGNTEAFF.